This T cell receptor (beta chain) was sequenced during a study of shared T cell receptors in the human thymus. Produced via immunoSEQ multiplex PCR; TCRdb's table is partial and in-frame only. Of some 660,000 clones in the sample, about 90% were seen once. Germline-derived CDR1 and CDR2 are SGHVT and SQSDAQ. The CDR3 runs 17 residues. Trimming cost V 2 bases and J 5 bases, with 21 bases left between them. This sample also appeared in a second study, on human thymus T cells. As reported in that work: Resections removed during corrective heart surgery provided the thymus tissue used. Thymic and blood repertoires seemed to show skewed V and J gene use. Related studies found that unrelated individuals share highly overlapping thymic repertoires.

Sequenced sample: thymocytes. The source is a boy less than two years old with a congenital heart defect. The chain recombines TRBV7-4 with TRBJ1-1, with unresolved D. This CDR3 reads CASSLTQAPIPGTEAFF. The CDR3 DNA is TGTGCCAGCAGCTTAACCCAGGCCCCGATACCTGGGACTGAAGCTTTCTTT. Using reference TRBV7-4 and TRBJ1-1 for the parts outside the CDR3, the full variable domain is GAGVSQSPRYKVAKRGRDVALRCDSISGHVTLYWYRQTLGQGSEVLTYSQSDAQRDKSGRPSGRFSAERPERSVSTLKIQRTEQGDSAVYLCASSLTQAPIPGTEAFFGQGTRLTVV.